A single sample is the source of the 13 T cell receptor beta chains below, sequenced in a study of blood T cell repertoires in COVID-19. Sequenced by immunoSEQ multiplex PCR; TCRdb stores in-frame clones only, minus some. In the table there are more than 250,000 clones, around 83% of which are singletons. Sequencing was done on a sample of peripheral blood. The source of these receptors is a woman in her forties or fifties with acute or convalescent COVID-19.

A few counts support this clone. Other DNA variants within this sample encode the same CDR3. The genes are TRBV12-3 or TRBV12-4 and TRBJ1-2, with 10 bases matching TRBD1. V was clipped by 8 bases and J by 8 bases; unmatched bases: 5. This CDR3 contains 12 residues. The CDR3 DNA follows: TGTGCCAGCTCGGGGACAGGGGACGGCTACACCTTC. Amino acid sequence: CASSGTGDGYTF.

This chain connects TRBV7-2 to TRBJ2-2, with D possibly being TRBD2 (5 bases). CDR1 is SGHTA, CDR2 FQGNSA, per germline. This CDR3 has 13 residues. Trimming removed 4 bases from V and 13 bases from J, with 16 bases in between. The CDR3 is CASSSARAEGLFF. The CDR3 DNA reads TGTGCCAGCAGCTCGGCCCGGGCCGAGGGGCTGTTTTTT.

The chain links TRBV5-1 to TRBJ1-1, with TRBD1 matching 7 bases. The V gene's germline CDR1 is SGHRS and CDR2 YFSETQ. The CDR3 covers 14 residues. The ends lost 5 bases at V and 0 bases at J; junction bases unmatched: 4. This CDR3 is CASRAGGMNTEAFF. In nucleotides, the CDR3 is TGCGCCAGCAGAGCAGGGGGAATGAACACTGAAGCTTTCTTT.

This chain uses TRBV11-3 with TRBJ2-2, with D hard to call. There are 15 residues in the CDR3. Germline V gene sequence: CDR1 SGHNT, CDR2 YENEEA. Trimming cost V 8 bases and J 5 bases, with 18 bases left between them. CDR3 nucleotides: TGTGCCAGCTCCCGAGGCGGCTCCCGGACCGGGGAGCTGTTTTTT. It translates to CASSRGGSRTGELFF.

This chain uses TRBV30 with TRBJ2-5; perhaps TRBD1 as D (6 bases). There are 12 residues in the CDR3. Germline CDR1 GTSNPN, CDR2 SVGIG (reference sequence). V dropped 1 base and J dropped 4 bases, with 7 bases sitting between them. The CDR3 protein is CAWSGGPETQYF. The CDR3 nucleotides read TGTGCCTGGAGTGGGGGGCCAGAGACCCAGTACTTC.

This chain joins TRBV5-5 and TRBJ1-2, with a possible D match to TRBD1 (6 bases). This CDR3 contains 14 residues. V gave up 3 bases and J gave up 8 bases, with 17 bases separating them. Germline V CDR1 and CDR2: SGHKS, YYEKEE (reference sequence). The CDR3 loop reads CASSSNTGFSGYTF. The DNA for the CDR3 is TGTGCCAGCAGCTCGAATACAGGGTTCAGCGGCTACACCTTC.

In DNA form, the CDR3 reads TGTGCCAGCAGCCGTGGACAGGGTCCAAATCAGCCCCAGCATTTT. This gives the protein CASSRGQGPNQPQHF. J is TRBJ1-5 and V is TRBV6-5; 8 positions match TRBD1. This CDR3 is built from 15 residues. V gave up 6 bases and J gave up 4 bases; unmatched junction bases: 8. The germline V gene encodes CDR1 MNHEY and CDR2 SVGAGI.

This chain joins TRBV15 and TRBJ1-4; D ambiguous. Germline V CDR1 and CDR2: LNHNV, YYDKDF (reference sequence). The CDR3 loop spans 16 amino acids. V gave up 3 bases and J gave up 5 bases, with 16 bases separating them. The CDR3 nucleotides read TGTGCCACCAGCAGTTTTTCTCCGCGTTCGAATGAAAAACTGTTTTTT. Protein product: CATSSFSPRSNEKLFF.

V is TRBV9 and J is TRBJ2-3; 15 nucleotides line up with TRBD2. Germline trimming cut 0 bases from V and 4 bases from J; bases unmatched to any gene: 9. The CDR3 is 19 amino acids. Germline CDR1 and CDR2: SGDLS and YYNGEE. CDR3 DNA: TGTGCCAGCAGCGTAGGTTGGACTAGCGGGAGGGCTTTGGCAGATACGCAGTATTTT. Translation gives CASSVGWTSGRALADTQYF.

In regard to this clone: Its ends do not fully match the called genes, so a read error is possible. This rearrangement joins TRBV6-5 to TRBJ1-2; 7 bases are a match to TRBD1. Germline CDR1 is MNHEY and CDR2 is SVGAGI. This CDR3 contains 15 residues. CDR3 sequence reads: CASSDSDRNNYGYTF. The CDR3 bases are TGTGCCAGCAGTGACTCGGACAGGAACAACTATGGCTACACCTTC.

The rearrangement links TRBV14 to TRBJ2-3, with TRBD2 as a possible D gene (6 bases). The ends were cut back, 1 base at V and 4 bases at J, with 12 bases in the middle. The CDR3 covers 15 residues. Germline CDR1 reads SGHDN; CDR2 reads FVKESK. The CDR3 nucleotides are TGTGCCAGCAGCCAAGTCCTAGCGAATCCAGATACGCAGTATTTT. Protein: CASSQVLANPDTQYF.

This rearrangement joins TRBV9 to TRBJ2-1; 13 positions agree with TRBD2. The V and J ends lost 7 bases and 0 bases, in that order; junction bases with no gene match: 10. The CDR3 loop spans 18 amino acids. CDR1 and CDR2 from the germline V gene are SGDLS and YYNGEE. This chain's CDR3 is CASSPGLAGLSSYNEQFF. For the CDR3, the DNA is TGTGCCAGCTCCCCGGGACTAGCGGGGCTTAGCTCCTACAATGAGCAGTTCTTC.

This CDR3 reads CASSQRDSEQYF. CDR3 in DNA: TGTGCCAGCAGCCAAAGAGACTCTGAGCAGTACTTC. V gene TRBV3-1 (or the pseudogene TRBV3-2) combines with J gene TRBJ2-7; D gene ambiguous. This CDR3 is built from 12 residues. The V end was cut by 2 bases, the J end by 7 bases, with 9 bases between. Germline V gene sequence: CDR1 LGHDT, CDR2 YNNKEL (reference sequence).